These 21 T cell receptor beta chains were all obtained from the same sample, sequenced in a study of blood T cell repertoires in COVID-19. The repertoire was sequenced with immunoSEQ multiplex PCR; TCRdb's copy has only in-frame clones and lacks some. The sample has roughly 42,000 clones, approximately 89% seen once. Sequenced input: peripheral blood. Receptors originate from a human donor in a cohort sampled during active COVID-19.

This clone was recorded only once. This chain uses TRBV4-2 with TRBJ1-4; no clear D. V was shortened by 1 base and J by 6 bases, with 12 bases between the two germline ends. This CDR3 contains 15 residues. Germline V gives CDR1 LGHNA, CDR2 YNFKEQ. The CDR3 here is CASSQAAGRDEKLFF. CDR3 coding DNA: TGTGCCAGCAGCCAAGCGGCGGGTAGGGATGAAAAACTGTTTTTT.

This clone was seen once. The CDR3 region is CASSETAALNYGYTF. The CDR3 region has the DNA TGTGCCAGTAGTGAGACCGCGGCCCTTAACTATGGCTACACCTTC. This rearrangement joins TRBV19 to TRBJ1-2; no firm D call. Germline loops: CDR1 LNHDA, CDR2 SQIVND (reference sequence). V lost 5 bases to trimming and J lost 1 base, with 14 bases between them. The CDR3 contains 15 residues.

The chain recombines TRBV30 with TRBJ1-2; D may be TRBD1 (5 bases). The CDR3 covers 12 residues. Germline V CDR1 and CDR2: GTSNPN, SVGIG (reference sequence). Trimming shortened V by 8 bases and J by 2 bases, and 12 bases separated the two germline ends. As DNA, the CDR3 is TGTGCCCGCGCCAGGGTGAACTATGGCTACACCTTC. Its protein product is CARARVNYGYTF.

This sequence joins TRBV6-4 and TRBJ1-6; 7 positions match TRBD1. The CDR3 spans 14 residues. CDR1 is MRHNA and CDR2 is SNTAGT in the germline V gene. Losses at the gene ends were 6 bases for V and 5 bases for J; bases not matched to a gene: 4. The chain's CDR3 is CASSRTGDNSPLHF. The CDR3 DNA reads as TGTGCCAGCAGCCGGACAGGAGATAATTCACCCCTCCACTTT.

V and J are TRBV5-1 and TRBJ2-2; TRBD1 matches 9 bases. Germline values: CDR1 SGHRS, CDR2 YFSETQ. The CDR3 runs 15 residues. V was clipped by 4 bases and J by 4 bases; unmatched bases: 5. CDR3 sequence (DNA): TGCGCCAGCAGCCGAGGGACAGGGACCACCGGGGAGCTGTTTTTT. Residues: CASSRGTGTTGELFF. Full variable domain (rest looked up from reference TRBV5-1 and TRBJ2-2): KAGVTQTPRYLIKTRGQQVTLSCSPISGHRSVSWYQQTPGQGLQFLFEYFSETQRNKGNFPGRFSGRQFSNSRSEMNVSTLELGDSALYLCASSRGTGTTGELFFGEGSRLTVL.

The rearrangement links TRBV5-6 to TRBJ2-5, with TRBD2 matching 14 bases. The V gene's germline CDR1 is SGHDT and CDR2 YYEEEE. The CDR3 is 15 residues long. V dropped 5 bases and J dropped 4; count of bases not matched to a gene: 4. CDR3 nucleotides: TGTGCCAGCAGTCGAGGACTAGCGGGAGGAGAGACCCAGTACTTC. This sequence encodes CASSRGLAGGETQYF.

CDR3 region: CASSSLAGGTGELFF. The CDR3 DNA follows: TGTGCCAGCAGCTCGCTAGCGGGGGGCACCGGGGAGCTGTTTTTT. The rearrangement uses TRBV7-2 and TRBJ2-2, with 11 nucleotides matching TRBD2. CDR1 is SGHTA, CDR2 FQGNSA, per germline. The ends lost 4 bases at V and 4 bases at J; junction bases unmatched: 2. The CDR3 is made up of 15 amino acids.

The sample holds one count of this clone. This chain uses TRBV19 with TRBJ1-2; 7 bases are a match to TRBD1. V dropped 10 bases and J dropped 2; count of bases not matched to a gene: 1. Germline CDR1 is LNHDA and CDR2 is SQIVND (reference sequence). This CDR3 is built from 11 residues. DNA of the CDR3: TGTGCCACGACAGGGAACTATGGCTACACCTTC. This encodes CATTGNYGYTF.

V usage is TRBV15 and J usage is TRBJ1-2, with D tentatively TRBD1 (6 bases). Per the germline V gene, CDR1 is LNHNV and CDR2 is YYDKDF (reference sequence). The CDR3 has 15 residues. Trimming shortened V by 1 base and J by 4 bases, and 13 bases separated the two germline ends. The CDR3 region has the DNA TGTGCCACCAGCAGAGGAAAACAGGGTACCTATGGCTACACCTTC. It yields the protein CATSRGKQGTYGYTF. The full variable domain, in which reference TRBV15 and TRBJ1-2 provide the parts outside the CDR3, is DAMVIQNPRYQVTQFGKPVTLSCSQTLNHNVMYWYQQKSSQAPKLLFHYYDKDFNNEADTPDNFQSRRPNTSFCFLDIRSPGLGDTAMYLCATSRGKQGTYGYTFGSGTRLTVV.

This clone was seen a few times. The DNA for the CDR3 is TGCAGTGCGAGGACAGGGGACGAGCAGTACTTC. This encodes CSARTGDEQYF. This rearrangement joins TRBV20-1 to TRBJ2-7; 9 nucleotides line up with TRBD1. Trimming at V came to 6 bases and at J to 5 bases, leaving 2 bases not matched to a gene. Germline lookup yields CDR1 DFQATT and CDR2 SNEGSKA (reference sequence). The CDR3 is 11 amino acids.

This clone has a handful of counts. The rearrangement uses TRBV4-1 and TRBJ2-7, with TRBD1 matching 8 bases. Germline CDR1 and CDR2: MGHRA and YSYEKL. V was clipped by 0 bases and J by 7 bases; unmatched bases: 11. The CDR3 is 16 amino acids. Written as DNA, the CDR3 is TGCGCCAGCAGCCAAGATGAGTGGGCAGGGGGCAATGAGCAGTACTTC. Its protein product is CASSQDEWAGGNEQYF.

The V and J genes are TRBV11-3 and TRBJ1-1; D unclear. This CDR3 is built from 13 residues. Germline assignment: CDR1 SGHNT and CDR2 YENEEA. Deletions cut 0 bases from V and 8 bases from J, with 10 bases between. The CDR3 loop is CASSLDRSGEAFF. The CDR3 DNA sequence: TGTGCCAGCAGCTTAGATCGGTCAGGAGAAGCTTTCTTT.

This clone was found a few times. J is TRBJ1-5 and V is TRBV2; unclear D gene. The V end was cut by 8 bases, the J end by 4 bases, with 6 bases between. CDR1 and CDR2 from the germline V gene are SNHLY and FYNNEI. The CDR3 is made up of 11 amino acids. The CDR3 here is CASGENQPQHF. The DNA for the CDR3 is TGTGCCAGCGGGGAGAATCAGCCCCAGCATTTT. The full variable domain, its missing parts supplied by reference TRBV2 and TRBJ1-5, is EPEVTQTPSHQVTQMGQEVILRCVPISNHLYFYWYRQILGQKVEFLVSFYNNEISEKSEIFDDQFSVERPDGSNFTLKIRSTKLEDSAMYFCASGENQPQHFGDGTRLSIL.

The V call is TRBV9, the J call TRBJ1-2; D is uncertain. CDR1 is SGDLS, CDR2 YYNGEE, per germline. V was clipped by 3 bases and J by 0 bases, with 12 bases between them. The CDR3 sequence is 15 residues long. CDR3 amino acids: CASSALPGSNYGYTF. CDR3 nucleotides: TGTGCCAGCAGCGCGCTGCCGGGGTCTAACTATGGCTACACCTTC.

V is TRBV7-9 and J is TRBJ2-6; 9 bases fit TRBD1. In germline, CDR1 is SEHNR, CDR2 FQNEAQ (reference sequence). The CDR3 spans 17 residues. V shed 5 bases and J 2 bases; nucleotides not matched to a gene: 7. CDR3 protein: CASSPGTGTAGANVLTF. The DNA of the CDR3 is TGTGCCAGCAGCCCAGGGACAGGGACTGCTGGGGCCAACGTCCTGACTTTC.

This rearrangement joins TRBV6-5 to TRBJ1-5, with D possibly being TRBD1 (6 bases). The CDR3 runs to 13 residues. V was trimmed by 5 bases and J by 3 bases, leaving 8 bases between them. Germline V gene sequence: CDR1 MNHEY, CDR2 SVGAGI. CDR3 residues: CASSTGFNQPQHF. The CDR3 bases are TGTGCCAGCAGTACAGGGTTCAATCAGCCCCAGCATTTT.

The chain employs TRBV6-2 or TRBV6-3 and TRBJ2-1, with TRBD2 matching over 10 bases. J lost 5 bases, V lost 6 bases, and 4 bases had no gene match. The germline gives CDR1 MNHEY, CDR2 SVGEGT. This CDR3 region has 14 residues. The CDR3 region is CASSVTSGDNEQFF. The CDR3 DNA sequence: TGTGCCAGCAGCGTCACTAGCGGGGACAATGAGCAGTTCTTC.

This chain's CDR3 is CASSSRDRGPPSSYEQYF. The CDR3 DNA follows: TGTGCCAGCAGCAGCCGGGACAGGGGGCCTCCGAGCTCCTACGAGCAGTACTTC. The rearrangement uses TRBV11-2 and TRBJ2-7; 12 bases map to TRBD1. Germline V gene sequence: CDR1 SGHAT, CDR2 FQNNGV. CDR3 length equals 18 residues. J lost 0 bases, V lost 5 bases, and 11 bases had no gene match.

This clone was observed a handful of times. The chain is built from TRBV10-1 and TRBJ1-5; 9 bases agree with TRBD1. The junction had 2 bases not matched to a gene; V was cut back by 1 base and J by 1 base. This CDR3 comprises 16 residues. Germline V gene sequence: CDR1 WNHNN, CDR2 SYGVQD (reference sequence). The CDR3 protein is CASSEFGTGSNQPQHF. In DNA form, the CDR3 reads TGCGCCAGCAGTGAGTTTGGGACAGGGAGCAATCAGCCCCAGCATTTT.

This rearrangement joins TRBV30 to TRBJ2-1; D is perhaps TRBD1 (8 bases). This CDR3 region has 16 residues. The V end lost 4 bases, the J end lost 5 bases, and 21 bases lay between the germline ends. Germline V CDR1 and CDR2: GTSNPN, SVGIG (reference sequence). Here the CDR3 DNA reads TGTGCCTGGATTAATACAGCGGGACAGGTACACAATGAGCAGTTCTTC. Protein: CAWINTAGQVHNEQFF.

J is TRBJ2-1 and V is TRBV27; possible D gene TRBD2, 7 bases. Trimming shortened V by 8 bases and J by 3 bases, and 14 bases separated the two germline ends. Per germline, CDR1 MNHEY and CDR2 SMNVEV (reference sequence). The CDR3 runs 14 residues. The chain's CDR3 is CASRRGGNYNEQFF. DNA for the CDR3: TGTGCCAGCCGGAGGGGGGGGAACTACAATGAGCAGTTCTTC.